Listed here are 2 T cell receptor beta chains from one sample, sequenced in a study of T cells in Graves' hyperthyroidism and ophthalmopathy. From RNA transcripts, TCR beta CDR3 regions were amplified. A first-round RT-PCR of the TCR CDR3 used the HTBI primer set. Using its own MiXCR run on the multiplex PCR reads, TCRdb lists one record per CDR3 protein. Seen here are around 300,000 distinct CDR3 sequences, around 13% observed once, and the top ten hold around 25%. Material for sequencing was blood. These receptors all stem from a woman in her twenties or thirties with Graves' hyperthyroidism.

At least ten counts were recorded for this clonotype. The CDR3 DNA reads TGTGCCAGCAGACCGCCCTGGAACGGAACTAATGAAAAACTGTTTTTT. Its translation is CASRPPWNGTNEKLFF. This rearrangement joins TRBV12-3 or TRBV12-4 to TRBJ1-4; D not resolved. V gave up 6 bases and J gave up 1 base, with 15 bases separating them. CDR3 length: 16 residues.

V and J are TRBV29-1 and TRBJ2-1; D may be TRBD2 (6 bases). There are 12 residues in the CDR3. V was clipped by 3 bases and J by 8 bases, with 11 bases between them. Germline CDR1 reads SQVTM; CDR2 reads ANQGSEA. CDR3 loop: CSVEAGSHEQFF. CDR3 DNA sequence: TGCAGCGTTGAGGCCGGGAGTCATGAGCAGTTCTTC.